This T cell receptor beta chain was recorded in a study of cytomegalovirus exposure and HLA in healthy donors. In the study overall: Counted in an early data release were roughly 81 million unique TCRs from HLA-typed donors. Whole-study findings and limits: Specificity for CMV antigens was confirmed in vitro for three of the CMV-associated chains.

With regard to this clone: What it binds is not known.

The CDR3 consists of 15 residues. Germline loops: CDR1 SEHNR, CDR2 FQNEAQ (reference sequence). The germline V and J ends were trimmed by 1 base and 2 bases, with 10 bases remaining between them. PCR primers comprised 60 Vbeta and 13 Jbeta primers. Profiled with immunoSEQ multiplex PCR; TCRdb holds only in-frame clones, not every one. The sample yields roughly 150,000 clones, roughly 70% seen once. The receptor comes from a woman aged 55-69 years in good health and CMV-seropositive. The chain carries TRBV7-9 and TRBJ2-3, with a tentative D call TRBD2 (6 bases). The sequenced sample consisted of PBMCs. CDR3 sequence reads: CASSLVGEVTDTQYF. In DNA form, the CDR3 reads TGTGCCAGCAGCTTAGTGGGGGAGGTCACAGATACGCAGTATTTT.